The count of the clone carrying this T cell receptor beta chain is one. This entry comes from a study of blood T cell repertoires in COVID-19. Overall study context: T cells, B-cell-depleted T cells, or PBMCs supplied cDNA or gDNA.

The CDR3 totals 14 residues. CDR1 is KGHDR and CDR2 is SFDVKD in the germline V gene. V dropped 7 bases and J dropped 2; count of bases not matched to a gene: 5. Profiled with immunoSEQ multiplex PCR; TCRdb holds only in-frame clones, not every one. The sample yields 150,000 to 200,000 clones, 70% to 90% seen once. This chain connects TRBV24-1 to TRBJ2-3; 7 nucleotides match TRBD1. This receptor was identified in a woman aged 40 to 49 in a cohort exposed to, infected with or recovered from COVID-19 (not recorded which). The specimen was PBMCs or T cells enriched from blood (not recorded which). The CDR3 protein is CATRSTGITDTQYF. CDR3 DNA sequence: TGTGCCACCAGATCGACAGGGATCACAGATACGCAGTATTTT.